The 25 T cell receptor beta chains given below trace back to one sample, sequenced in a study of cytomegalovirus exposure and HLA in healthy donors. With 60 Vbeta and 13 Jbeta primers, the PCR was carried out. Assay: immunoSEQ multiplex PCR; the TCRdb copy retains only in-frame clones and omits some. The data contain roughly 80,000 clones, about four fifths of them singletons. The specimen sequenced was PBMCs. The source of these receptors is a woman aged 25 to 39 in good health and CMV-seronegative.

The chain couples TRBV27 to TRBJ2-1; 15 nucleotides line up with TRBD2. The CDR3 extends over 19 amino acids. CDR1 and CDR2 (germline): MNHEY, SMNVEV (reference sequence). J was trimmed by 3 bases and V by 7 bases; bases with no gene match: 13. CDR3 loop: CASNQTPGLAGGLYNEQFF. The DNA of the CDR3 is TGTGCCAGCAACCAAACCCCGGGACTAGCGGGAGGACTCTACAATGAGCAGTTCTTC.

The chain recombines TRBV10-3 with TRBJ2-5; maybe TRBD1 (6 bases). This CDR3 contains 13 residues. In germline, CDR1 is ENHRY, CDR2 SYGVKD. Trimming shortened V by 6 bases and J by 3 bases, and 11 bases separated the two germline ends. The CDR3: CAISPDRKETQYF. DNA for the CDR3: TGTGCCATCAGCCCGGACAGAAAAGAGACCCAGTACTTC.

Here the CDR3 reads CASSLSNVATNEKLFF. Here the CDR3 DNA reads TGCGCCAGCAGCTTGAGCAATGTGGCAACTAATGAAAAACTGTTTTTT. The chain couples TRBV5-1 to TRBJ1-4, with D unresolved. The CDR3 sequence is 16 residues long. The V and J ends lost 1 base and 0 bases respectively, with 10 bases between them. Per the germline V gene, CDR1 is SGHRS and CDR2 is YFSETQ.

The chain is built from TRBV7-2 and TRBJ1-3; D perhaps matches TRBD1 (6 bases). Germline CDR1 and CDR2: SGHTA and FQGNSA. Trimming shortened V by 1 base and J by 8 bases, and 9 bases separated the two germline ends. This CDR3 comprises 13 residues. DNA for the CDR3: TGTGCCAGCAGCTTAGGAGGGGGGGACACCATATATTTT. It encodes CASSLGGGDTIYF.

The rearrangement uses TRBV18 and TRBJ2-1, with TRBD2 identical over 8 bases. The CDR3 covers 15 residues. Germline assignment: CDR1 KGHSH and CDR2 LQKENI. V shed 3 bases and J 2 bases; nucleotides not matched to a gene: 3. The CDR3 loop is CASSPIAGTYNEQFF. The CDR3, as DNA: TGTGCCAGCTCACCTATAGCGGGAACCTACAATGAGCAGTTCTTC.

The gene calls are TRBV21-1 and TRBJ1-2; the table assigns TRBD1, which was not confirmed against the DNA. TRBV21-1 counts as a pseudogene. CDR3 length: 17 residues. In DNA form, the CDR3 reads TGTGCCAGCAGCAAAGACTCCCAGGGGCGATCTAACTATGGCTACACCTTC. It translates to CASSKDSQGRSNYGYTF.

CDR3 protein: CASSSGQHSYEQYF. CDR3 nucleotides: TGTGCCAGCAGCTCGGGACAGCACTCCTACGAGCAGTACTTC. J is TRBJ2-7 and V is TRBV7-9, with 7 bases matching TRBD1. CDR1 SEHNR and CDR2 FQNEAQ come from the germline V gene (reference sequence). This CDR3 has 14 residues. Trimming took 4 bases from V and 0 from J; bases not matched to a gene: 3.

J is TRBJ1-1 and V is TRBV5-1; weak D call: TRBD1 (6 bases). This CDR3 region has 13 residues. Germline CDR1 reads SGHRS; CDR2 reads YFSETQ. Deletions cut 5 bases from V and 7 bases from J, with 15 bases between. CDR3 coding DNA: TGCGCCAGCAGGGTTAGGTCGGACAGTGAAGCTTTCTTT. Translation gives CASRVRSDSEAFF.

V usage is TRBV6-1 and J usage is TRBJ1-2, with D perhaps matching TRBD1 (6 bases). This CDR3 spans 12 amino acids. Trimming shortened V by 6 bases and J by 4 bases, and 9 bases separated the two germline ends. CDR1 MNHNS and CDR2 SASEGT come from the germline V gene. The CDR3 loop is CASRDSPYGYTF. CDR3 DNA sequence: TGTGCCAGCAGGGACAGTCCCTATGGCTACACCTTC.

This rearrangement joins TRBV28 to TRBJ1-2; D is unclear. The ends were cut back, 7 bases at V and 5 bases at J, with 11 bases in the middle. This CDR3 comprises 12 residues. Germline CDR1 and CDR2: MDHEN and SYDVKM. CDR3 residues: CASKDGRYGYTF. The CDR3 DNA reads as TGTGCCAGCAAGGACGGGAGGTATGGCTACACCTTC.

The chain carries TRBV19 and TRBJ1-1; possibly TRBD1 for D (6 bases). Between the trimmed V and J ends, which lost 5 bases and 1 base, there was a span of 14 bases. The CDR3 has 15 residues. Germline loops: CDR1 LNHDA, CDR2 SQIVND (reference sequence). CDR3 region: CASSFGQIQNTEAFF. The CDR3 coding sequence is TGTGCCAGTAGTTTCGGACAGATCCAGAACACTGAAGCTTTCTTT.

This chain connects TRBV4-3 to TRBJ1-4; D is perhaps TRBD1 (6 bases). The V end was cut by 0 bases, the J end by 8 bases, with 13 bases between. The CDR3 has 15 amino acids. CDR1 is LGHNA and CDR2 is YSLEER in the germline V gene. Here the CDR3 reads CASSQESGAAEKLFF. CDR3 bases: TGCGCCAGCAGCCAAGAATCAGGGGCGGCCGAAAAACTGTTTTTT.

The V gene is TRBV6-5, the J gene TRBJ2-3; 9 bases map to TRBD2. CDR1 and CDR2 from the germline V gene are MNHEY and SVGAGI. The ends lost 0 bases at V and 2 bases at J; junction bases unmatched: 3. CDR3 length: 16 residues. CDR3 sequence reads: CASSYSWTSDTDTQYF. In DNA, the CDR3 is TGTGCCAGCAGTTACTCTTGGACTAGCGACACAGATACGCAGTATTTT.

This rearrangement joins TRBV4-1 to TRBJ2-6; weak D call: TRBD2 (6 bases). The germline CDR1 and CDR2 sequences are MGHRA and YSYEKL. Trimming pared 0 bases from V and 1 base from J, leaving 7 bases between. The CDR3 has 16 amino acids. CDR3 loop: CASSQEEGSGANVLTF. DNA for the CDR3: TGCGCCAGCAGCCAAGAGGAGGGTTCTGGGGCCAACGTCCTGACTTTC.

The chain couples TRBV28 to TRBJ1-1; D perhaps matches TRBD1 (5 bases). The CDR3 has 14 amino acids. The germline V gene encodes CDR1 MDHEN and CDR2 SYDVKM. Trimming removed 6 bases from V and 6 bases from J, with 17 bases in between. CDR3 region: CASRTGGGGAEAFF. As DNA, the CDR3 is TGTGCCAGCAGGACTGGGGGGGGAGGGGCTGAAGCTTTCTTT. Filled out from reference TRBV28 and TRBJ1-1, the complete variable domain reads DVKVTQSSRYLVKRTGEKVFLECVQDMDHENMFWYRQDPGLGLRLIYFSYDVKMKEKGDIPEGYSVSREKKERFSLILESASTNQTSMYLCASRTGGGGAEAFFGQGTRLTVV.

This chain connects TRBV7-2 to TRBJ2-1; maybe TRBD2 (6 bases). This CDR3 is built from 14 residues. Germline V gene data show CDR1 as SGHTA and CDR2 as FQGNSA. V lost 4 bases to trimming and J lost 9 bases, with 16 bases between them. Here the CDR3 DNA reads TGTGCCAGCAGCTCCCAAAGACTAGGGGCTGAGCAGTTCTTC. Residues: CASSSQRLGAEQFF.

The chain joins TRBV5-1 to TRBJ1-5, with no clear D. V was trimmed by 2 bases and J by 6 bases, leaving 12 bases between them. Germline-derived CDR1 and CDR2 are SGHRS and YFSETQ. CDR3 length equals 14 residues. The CDR3 bases are TGCGCCAGCAGCTTAGAACAGTCCGGTCAGCCCCAGCATTTT. It specifies CASSLEQSGQPQHF.

This rearrangement joins TRBV5-1 to TRBJ1-4, with TRBD1 matching over 7 bases. Trimming took 4 bases from V and 7 from J; bases not matched to a gene: 10. Germline V gene data show CDR1 as SGHRS and CDR2 as YFSETQ. CDR3 length: 15 amino acids. DNA for the CDR3: TGCGCCAGCAGCCCCGGACAGGCAGGACGTGAAAAACTGTTTTTT. It is translated as CASSPGQAGREKLFF.

In the case of this clone: The junction and the germline gene differ at one end; a read error may be behind it. The chain couples TRBV7-9 to TRBJ2-7; 8 bases align to TRBD2. Germline-derived CDR1 and CDR2 are SEHNR and FQNEAQ (reference sequence). The CDR3 sequence is 16 residues long. CDR3 in DNA: TGTTCCAGCAGCTCCGAACTAGCGGAAGAAGCCTACGAGCAGTACTTC. This codes for CSSSSELAEEAYEQYF.

The J gene is TRBJ1-4, the V gene TRBV19, with TRBD1 matching over 9 bases. Germline V gives CDR1 LNHDA, CDR2 SQIVND (reference sequence). With 10 bases clipped from V and 6 bases from J, the junction kept 9 bases outside the gene matches. CDR3 length equals 14 residues. The CDR3 is CATSEGTGYEKLFF. Here the CDR3 DNA reads TGTGCCACCTCGGAGGGGACAGGGTATGAAAAACTGTTTTTT.

This chain connects TRBV7-9 to TRBJ2-1, with D tentatively TRBD1 (5 bases). Germline loops: CDR1 SEHNR, CDR2 FQNEAQ (reference sequence). Deletions cut 7 bases from V and 7 bases from J, with 20 bases between. There are 15 residues in the CDR3. CDR3 bases: TGTGCCAGCACCCTCTCACAGGCCGGGCCTAATGAGCAGTTCTTC. It yields the protein CASTLSQAGPNEQFF.

The chain couples TRBV7-9 to TRBJ1-6; 11 nucleotides match TRBD1. This CDR3 has 15 residues. V dropped 5 bases and J dropped 6; count of bases not matched to a gene: 3. The germline gives CDR1 SEHNR, CDR2 FQNEAQ (reference sequence). For the CDR3, the DNA is TGTGCCAGCAGCCCAGGGACAGGGGGTAATTCACCCCTCCACTTT. It yields the protein CASSPGTGGNSPLHF. Drawing the rest from reference TRBV7-9 and TRBJ1-6, the complete variable domain is DTGVSQNPRHKITKRGQNVTFRCDPISEHNRLYWYRQTLGQGPEFLTYFQNEAQLEKSRLLSDRFSAERPKGSFSTLEIQRTEQGDSAMYLCASSPGTGGNSPLHFGNGTRLTVT.

The chain links TRBV9 to TRBJ2-3; 12 nucleotides align to TRBD1. Trimming cost V 3 bases and J 3 bases; bases outside gene matches: 11. The CDR3 contains 18 residues. Germline CDR1 SGDLS, CDR2 YYNGEE. CDR3 DNA: TGTGCCAGCAGCGACCGGCCGGGACAGGGGGCAGGAACAGATACGCAGTATTTT. Its translation: CASSDRPGQGAGTDTQYF.

This clone was detected a few times. The chain uses TRBV7-6 and TRBJ2-5, with D possibly being TRBD1 (5 bases). Near its end, the DNA agrees better with TRBJ2-7, so the J call may be wrong. Germline CDR1 is SGHVS and CDR2 is FNYEAQ. The CDR3 extends over 15 amino acids. The CDR3 reads CASSLGRGQGYEQYF. In DNA, the CDR3 is TGTGCCAGCAGCTTAGGTAGGGGTCAGGGTTACGAGCAGTACTTC.

The CDR3 sequence is CASSLVRVDTEAFF. CDR3 DNA sequence: TGTGCCAGCAGCTTAGTCAGGGTTGACACTGAAGCTTTCTTT. The rearrangement uses TRBV7-9 and TRBJ1-1; maybe TRBD1 (5 bases). Germline V gene sequence: CDR1 SEHNR, CDR2 FQNEAQ (reference sequence). Trimming pared 1 base from V and 3 bases from J, leaving 9 bases between. The CDR3 is 14 amino acids.